This T cell receptor beta chain stems from a study of monozygotic twins with inflammatory bowel disease. General observations from the study: Compared with healthy co-twins, IBD patients showed reduced TCRbeta repertoire diversity by inverse Simpson.

Whole blood supplied total RNA, and T cells were not sorted. Germline CDR1 is SQVTM and CDR2 is ANQGSEA. This CDR3 region has 14 residues. TCRdb processed the 5' RACE reads again and assigns one entry to each CDR3 protein, with no DNA. In total, the table holds over 110,000 distinct CDR3 sequences. On this clonotype itself: As yet, its antigen is unknown.

The specimen sequenced was blood. This rearrangement joins TRBV29-1 to TRBJ1-3; TCRdb picks TRBD1, but there is no DNA to check that call. This TCR was sampled from a human donor with ulcerative colitis or Crohn's disease, or a healthy co-twin of an affected twin (not recorded which). The CDR3 sequence: CSGIDRSSGNTIYF.